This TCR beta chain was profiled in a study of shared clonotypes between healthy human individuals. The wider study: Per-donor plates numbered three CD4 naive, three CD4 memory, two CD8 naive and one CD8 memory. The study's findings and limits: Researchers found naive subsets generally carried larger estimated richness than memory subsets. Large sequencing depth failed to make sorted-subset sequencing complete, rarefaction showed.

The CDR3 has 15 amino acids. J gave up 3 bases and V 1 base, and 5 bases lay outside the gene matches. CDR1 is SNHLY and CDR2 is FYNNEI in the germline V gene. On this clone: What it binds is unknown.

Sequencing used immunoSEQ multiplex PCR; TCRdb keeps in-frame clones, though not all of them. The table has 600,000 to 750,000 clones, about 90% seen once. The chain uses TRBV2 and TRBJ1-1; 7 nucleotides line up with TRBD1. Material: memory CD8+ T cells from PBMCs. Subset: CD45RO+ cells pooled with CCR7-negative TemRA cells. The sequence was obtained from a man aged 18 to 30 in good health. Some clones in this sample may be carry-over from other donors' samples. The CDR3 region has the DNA TGTGCCAGCAGTGAAGAGGGGGCGCGTTACACTGAAGCTTTCTTT. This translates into CASSEEGARYTEAFF.